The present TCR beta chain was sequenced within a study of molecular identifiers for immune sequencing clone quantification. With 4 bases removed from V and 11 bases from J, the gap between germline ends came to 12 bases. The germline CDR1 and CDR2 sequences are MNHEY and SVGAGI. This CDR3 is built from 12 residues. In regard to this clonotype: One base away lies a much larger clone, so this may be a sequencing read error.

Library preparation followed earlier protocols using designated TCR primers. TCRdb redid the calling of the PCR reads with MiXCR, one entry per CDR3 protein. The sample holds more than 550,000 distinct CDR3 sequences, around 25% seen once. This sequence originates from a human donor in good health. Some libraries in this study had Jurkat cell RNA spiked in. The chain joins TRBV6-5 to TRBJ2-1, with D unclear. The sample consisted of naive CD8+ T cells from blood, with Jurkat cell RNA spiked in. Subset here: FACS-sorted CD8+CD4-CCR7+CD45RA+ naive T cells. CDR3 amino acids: CASSSPPNKQFF. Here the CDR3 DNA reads TGTGCCAGCAGTTCCCCCCCGAATAAGCAGTTCTTC.